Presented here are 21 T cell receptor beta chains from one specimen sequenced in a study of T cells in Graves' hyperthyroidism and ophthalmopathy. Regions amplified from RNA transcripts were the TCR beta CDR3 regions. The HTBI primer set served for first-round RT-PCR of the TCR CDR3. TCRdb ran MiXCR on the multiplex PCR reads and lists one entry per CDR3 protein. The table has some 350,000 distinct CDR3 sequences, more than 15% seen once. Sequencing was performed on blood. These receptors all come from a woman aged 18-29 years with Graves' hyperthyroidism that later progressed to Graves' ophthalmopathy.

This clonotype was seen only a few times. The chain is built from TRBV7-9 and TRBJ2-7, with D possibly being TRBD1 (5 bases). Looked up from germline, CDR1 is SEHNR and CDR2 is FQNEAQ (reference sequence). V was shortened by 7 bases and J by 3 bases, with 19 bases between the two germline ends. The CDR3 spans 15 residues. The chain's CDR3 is CASNHQGSSNYEQYF. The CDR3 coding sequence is TGTGCCAGCAACCATCAGGGCAGTTCGAACTACGAGCAGTACTTC.

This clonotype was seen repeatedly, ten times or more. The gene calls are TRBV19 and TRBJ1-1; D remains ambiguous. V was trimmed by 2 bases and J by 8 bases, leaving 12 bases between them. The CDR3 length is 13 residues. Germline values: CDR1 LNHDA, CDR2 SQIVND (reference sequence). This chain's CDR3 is CASSIKQKKEAFF. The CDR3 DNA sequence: TGTGCCAGTAGTATAAAACAGAAGAAGGAAGCTTTCTTT.

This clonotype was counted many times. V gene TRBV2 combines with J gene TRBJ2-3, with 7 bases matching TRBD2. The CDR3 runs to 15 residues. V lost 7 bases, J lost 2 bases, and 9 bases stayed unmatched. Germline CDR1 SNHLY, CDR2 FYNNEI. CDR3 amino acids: CASKFTSEYTDTQYF. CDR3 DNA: TGTGCCAGCAAGTTTACTAGCGAGTACACAGATACGCAGTATTTT.

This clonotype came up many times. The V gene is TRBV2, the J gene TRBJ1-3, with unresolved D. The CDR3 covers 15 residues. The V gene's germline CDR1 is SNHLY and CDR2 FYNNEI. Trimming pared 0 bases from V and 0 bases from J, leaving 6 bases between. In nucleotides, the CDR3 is TGTGCCAGCAGTGAAGCGGGTCTCTCTGGAAACACCATATATTTT. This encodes CASSEAGLSGNTIYF.

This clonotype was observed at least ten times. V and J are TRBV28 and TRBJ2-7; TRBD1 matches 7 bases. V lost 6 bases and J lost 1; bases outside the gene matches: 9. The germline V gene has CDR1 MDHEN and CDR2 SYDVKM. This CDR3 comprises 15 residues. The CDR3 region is CASRGIGTASYEQYF. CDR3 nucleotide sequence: TGTGCCAGCAGGGGTATCGGGACAGCTTCCTACGAGCAGTACTTC.

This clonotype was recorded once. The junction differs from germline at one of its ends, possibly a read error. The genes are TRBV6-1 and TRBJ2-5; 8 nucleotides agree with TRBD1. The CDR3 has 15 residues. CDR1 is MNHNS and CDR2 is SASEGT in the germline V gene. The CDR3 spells CATSDFGQGQETQYF. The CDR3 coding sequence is TGTGCCACCAGTGATTTCGGACAGGGCCAAGAGACCCAGTACTTC.

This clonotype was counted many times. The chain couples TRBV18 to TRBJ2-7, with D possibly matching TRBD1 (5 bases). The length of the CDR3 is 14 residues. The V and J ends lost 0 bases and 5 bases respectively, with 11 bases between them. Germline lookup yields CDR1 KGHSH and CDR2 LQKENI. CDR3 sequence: CASSPPGLSDEQYF. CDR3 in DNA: TGTGCCAGCTCACCACCGGGGCTAAGCGACGAGCAGTACTTC.

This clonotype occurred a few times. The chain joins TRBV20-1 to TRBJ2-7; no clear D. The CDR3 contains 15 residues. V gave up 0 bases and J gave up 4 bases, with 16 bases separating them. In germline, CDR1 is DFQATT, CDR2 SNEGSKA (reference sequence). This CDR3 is CSARDLAGLPYEQYF. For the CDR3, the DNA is TGCAGTGCTAGAGATCTCGCAGGTCTCCCTTACGAGCAGTACTTC.

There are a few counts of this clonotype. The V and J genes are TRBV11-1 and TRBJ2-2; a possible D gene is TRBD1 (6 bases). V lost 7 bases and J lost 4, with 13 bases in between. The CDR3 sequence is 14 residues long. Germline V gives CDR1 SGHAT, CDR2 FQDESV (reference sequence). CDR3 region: CASTQGSFTGELFF. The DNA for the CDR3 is TGTGCCAGCACCCAGGGGTCCTTCACCGGGGAGCTGTTTTTT.

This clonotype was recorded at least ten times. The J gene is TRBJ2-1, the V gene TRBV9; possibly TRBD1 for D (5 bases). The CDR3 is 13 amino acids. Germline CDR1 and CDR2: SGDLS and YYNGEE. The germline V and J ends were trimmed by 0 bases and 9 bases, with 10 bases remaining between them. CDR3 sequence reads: CASSVGGQPEQFF. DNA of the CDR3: TGTGCCAGCAGCGTAGGGGGCCAACCTGAGCAGTTCTTC.

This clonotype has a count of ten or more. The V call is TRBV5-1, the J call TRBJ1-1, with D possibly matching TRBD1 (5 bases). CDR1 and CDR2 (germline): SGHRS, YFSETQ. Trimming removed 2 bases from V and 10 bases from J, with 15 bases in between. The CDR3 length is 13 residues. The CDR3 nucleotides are TGCGCCAGCAGCTTAGTAGTCGGGGCGGCAGCTTTCTTT. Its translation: CASSLVVGAAAFF.

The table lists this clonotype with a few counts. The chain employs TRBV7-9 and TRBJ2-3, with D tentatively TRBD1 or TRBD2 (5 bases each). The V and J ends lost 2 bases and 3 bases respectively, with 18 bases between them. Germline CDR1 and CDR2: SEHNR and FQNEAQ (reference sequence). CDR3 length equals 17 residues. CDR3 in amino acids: CASSLKWGRERTDTQYF. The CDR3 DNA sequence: TGTGCCAGCAGCTTAAAATGGGGCAGGGAGCGAACAGATACGCAGTATTTT.

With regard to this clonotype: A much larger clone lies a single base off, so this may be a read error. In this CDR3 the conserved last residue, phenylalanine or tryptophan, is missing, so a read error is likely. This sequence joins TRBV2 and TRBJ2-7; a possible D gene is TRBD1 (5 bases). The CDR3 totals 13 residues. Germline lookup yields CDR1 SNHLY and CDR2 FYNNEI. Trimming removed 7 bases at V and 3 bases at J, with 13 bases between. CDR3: CASKDRGGYEQYL. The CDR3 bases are TGTGCCAGCAAGGATAGGGGTGGCTACGAGCAGTACCTC.

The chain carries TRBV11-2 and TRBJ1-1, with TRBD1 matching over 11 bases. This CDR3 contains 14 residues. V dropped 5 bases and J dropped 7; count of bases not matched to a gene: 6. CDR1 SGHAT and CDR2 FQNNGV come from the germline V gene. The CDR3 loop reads CASSGPGQGVEAFF. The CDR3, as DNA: TGTGCCAGCAGCGGTCCGGGACAGGGGGTTGAAGCTTTCTTT.

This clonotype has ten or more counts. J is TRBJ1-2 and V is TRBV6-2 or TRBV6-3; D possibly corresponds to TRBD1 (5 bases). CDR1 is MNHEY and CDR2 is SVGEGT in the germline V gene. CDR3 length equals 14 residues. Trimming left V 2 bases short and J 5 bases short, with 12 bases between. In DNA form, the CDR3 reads TGTGCCAGCAGTTACGCGGGCCAGGGTTATGGCTACACCTTC. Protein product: CASSYAGQGYGYTF.

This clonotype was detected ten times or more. CDR3 in amino acids: CASRHPPSTGEQYF. The DNA for the CDR3 is TGTGCCAGCCGTCATCCTCCCTCTACTGGTGAGCAGTACTTC. The rearrangement joins TRBV6-2 or TRBV6-3 to TRBJ2-7; no firm D call. Germline CDR1 reads MNHEY; CDR2 reads SVGEGT. The CDR3 is 14 residues long. Trimming left V 8 bases short and J 7 bases short, with 21 bases between.

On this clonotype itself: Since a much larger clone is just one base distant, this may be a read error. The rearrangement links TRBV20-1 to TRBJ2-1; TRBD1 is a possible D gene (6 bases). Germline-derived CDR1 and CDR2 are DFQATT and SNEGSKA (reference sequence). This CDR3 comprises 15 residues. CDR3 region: CSAPRQVRGYDEQFF. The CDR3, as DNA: TGCAGTGCTCCACGACAGGTTCGAGGCTACGATGAGCAGTTCTTC.

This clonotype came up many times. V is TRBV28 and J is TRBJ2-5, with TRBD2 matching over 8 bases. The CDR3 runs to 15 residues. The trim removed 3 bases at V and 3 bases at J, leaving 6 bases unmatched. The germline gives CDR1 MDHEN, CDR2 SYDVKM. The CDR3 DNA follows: TGTGCCAGCAGTTTTGTAAGGCGGGAGGAAGAGACCCAGTACTTC. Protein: CASSFVRREEETQYF.

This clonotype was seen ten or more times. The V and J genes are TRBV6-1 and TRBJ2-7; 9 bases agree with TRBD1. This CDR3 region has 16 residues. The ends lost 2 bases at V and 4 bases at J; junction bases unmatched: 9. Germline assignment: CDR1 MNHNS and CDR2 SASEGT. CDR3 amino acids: CASSEKLPGQGYEQYF. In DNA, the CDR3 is TGTGCCAGCAGTGAAAAGCTACCGGGACAGGGATACGAGCAGTACTTC.

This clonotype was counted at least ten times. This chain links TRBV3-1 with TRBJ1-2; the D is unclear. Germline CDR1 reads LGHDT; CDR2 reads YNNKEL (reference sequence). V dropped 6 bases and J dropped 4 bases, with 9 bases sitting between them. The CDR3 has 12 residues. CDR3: CASSGGTYGYTF. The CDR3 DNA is TGTGCCAGCAGTGGAGGAACCTATGGCTACACCTTC.

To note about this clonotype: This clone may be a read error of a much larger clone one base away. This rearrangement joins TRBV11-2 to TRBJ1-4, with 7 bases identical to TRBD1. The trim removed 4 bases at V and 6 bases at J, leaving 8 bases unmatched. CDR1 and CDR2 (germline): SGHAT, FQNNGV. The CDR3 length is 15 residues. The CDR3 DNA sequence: TGTGCCAGCAGCTCTTGGGGCAGGGGGGATGAAAAACTGTTTTTT. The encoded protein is CASSSWGRGDEKLFF.